This T cell receptor (beta chain) was identified in a study of cytomegalovirus exposure and HLA in healthy donors. Termini included, the CDR3 measures 15 amino acids. CDR1 MDHEN and CDR2 SYDVKM come from the germline V gene. Study-wide findings and caveats: Exclusion applied to some V segments, including TRBV6-2 and TRBV6-3, as they were indistinguishable.

60 Vbeta and 13 Jbeta primers were used in PCR. Generated by immunoSEQ multiplex PCR, the TCRdb table keeps only in-frame clones and is missing some. The sample records around 150,000 clones, over 70% being singletons. Points on this clone: As yet, its antigen is unknown. The limits of the CDR3 on the DNA are not certain, so only TCRdb's listed CDR3 is given.

The sequence was obtained from a man aged 30 to 39 in good health and CMV-seronegative. J is TRBJ2-7 and V is TRBV28; the table's TRBD1 call for D was not verified on the DNA. The specimen sequenced was PBMCs. CDR3 loop: CASSSSGQANYEQYF.